The source of this T cell receptor (beta chain) is a study of T-cell reconstitution after alpha-beta-depleted transplantation in children. Findings and caveats of the study: Some patients owed their high day-60 TCRbeta diversity to surviving recipient T cells and thymic progenitors. A year post-transplant, T-cell counts and diversity derived mostly from newly produced T cells. By about two months after transplant, alpha-beta T cells reportedly arose from several hundred graft clones that had expanded.

Comment on this clonotype: Its antigen is unidentified.

Trimming cost V 4 bases and J 0 bases, with 17 bases left between them. The CDR3 sequence is 16 residues long. Germline V gives CDR1 SGHKS, CDR2 YYEKEE (reference sequence). As it was prepared, the TCRbeta library received unique molecular identifiers. MiXCR, applied by TCRdb to the PCR reads, yields one record per CDR3 protein. The sample includes about 250,000 distinct CDR3 sequences, roughly a quarter of them seen just once. Sequences were derived from PBMCs, mostly from graft donor cells, sampled 360 days after TCRalphabeta/CD19-depleted stem cell transplant. V gene TRBV5-5 combines with J gene TRBJ2-7, with D maybe TRBD2 (6 bases). The sequence was obtained from a female patient aged 2-15 years who had a stem cell transplant for congenital amegakaryocytic thrombocytopenia, so the T cells may come from the graft donor. This chain's CDR3 is CASSVRDLGFSYEQYF. The DNA for the CDR3 is TGTGCCAGCAGCGTCAGGGACTTGGGTTTCTCCTACGAGCAGTACTTC.